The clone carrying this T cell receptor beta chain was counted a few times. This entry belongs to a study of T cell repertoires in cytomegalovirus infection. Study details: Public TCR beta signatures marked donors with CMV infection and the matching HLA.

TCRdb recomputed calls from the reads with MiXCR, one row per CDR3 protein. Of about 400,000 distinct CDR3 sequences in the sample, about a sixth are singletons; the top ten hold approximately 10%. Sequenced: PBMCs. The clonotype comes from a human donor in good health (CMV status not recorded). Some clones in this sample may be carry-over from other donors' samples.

In DNA, the CDR3 is TGTGCCAGCAGCTTAAGAAGGCGGGAGGAATCACCCCTCCACTTT. The encoded protein is CASSLRRREESPLHF. The chain carries TRBV7-6 and TRBJ1-6; D is uncertain. The CDR3 runs to 15 residues. With 2 bases removed from V and 10 bases from J, the gap between germline ends came to 15 bases. Germline lookup yields CDR1 SGHVS and CDR2 FNYEAQ.